These 7 T cell receptor beta chains originate from one sample sequenced in a study of molecular identifiers for immune sequencing clone quantification. One entry per CDR3 protein, called by TCRdb with MiXCR from the PCR reads. The repertoire holds about half a million distinct CDR3 sequences, with about 25% as singletons. Sequences were obtained from naive CD8+ T cells from blood, with Jurkat cell RNA spiked in. Regarding subset: FACS-sorted CD8+CD4-CCR7+CD45RA+ naive T cells. These receptors originate from a human donor in good health. Some libraries in this study had Jurkat cell RNA spiked in.

The chain carries TRBV20-1 and TRBJ2-3, with 12 bases identical to TRBD2. Trimming removed 6 bases from V and 2 bases from J; junction bases left unmatched: 9. This CDR3 comprises 16 residues. CDR1 and CDR2 from the germline V gene are DFQATT and SNEGSKA (reference sequence). CDR3 loop: CSADEGLAGNTDTQYF. The CDR3 region has the DNA TGCAGTGCGGACGAGGGACTAGCGGGTAACACAGATACGCAGTATTTT.

The chain couples TRBV7-6 to TRBJ2-1; 9 bases line up with TRBD2. V lost 1 base and J lost 3; bases outside the gene matches: 10. CDR1 is SGHVS and CDR2 is FNYEAQ in the germline V gene. The CDR3 loop spans 18 amino acids. CDR3 region: CASSLGLAGYVNYNEQFF. CDR3 bases: TGTGCCAGCAGCTTAGGGCTAGCGGGGTACGTTAACTACAATGAGCAGTTCTTC.

The CDR3 is CASRSFNADAEAFF. Here the CDR3 DNA reads TGTGCCAGTAGGAGTTTTAATGCGGACGCTGAAGCTTTCTTT. The chain employs TRBV19 and TRBJ1-1; no firm D call. The CDR3 spans 14 residues. Per germline, CDR1 LNHDA and CDR2 SQIVND (reference sequence). Deletions cut 6 bases from V and 6 bases from J, with 17 bases between.

Comments on this clonotype: A far larger clone is just one base off, so this is likely a read error. The CDR3 sequence: CASSLVAGMNTEALF. CDR3 bases: TGTGCCAGCAGCTTAGTTGCAGGGATGAACACTGAAGCTCTCTTT. The chain combines TRBV7-9 with TRBJ1-1, with D possibly matching TRBD1 (5 bases). There are 15 residues in the CDR3. Germline lookup yields CDR1 SEHNR and CDR2 FQNEAQ (reference sequence). The complete variable domain, with remaining parts taken from reference TRBV7-9 and TRBJ1-1, reads DTGVSQNPRHKITKRGQNVTFRCDPISEHNRLYWYRQTLGQGPEFLTYFQNEAQLEKSRLLSDRFSAERPKGSFSTLEIQRTEQGDSAMYLCASSLVAGMNTEALFGQGTRLTVV.

This clonotype was recorded a few times. This sequence joins TRBV11-2 and TRBJ2-5, with 13 nucleotides matching TRBD2. This CDR3 has 17 residues. Unmatched junction bases numbered 7, after V lost 5 bases and J lost 1 base. From germline, CDR1 is SGHAT and CDR2 FQNNGV. Here the CDR3 reads CASSNRLAGGPQETQYF. The CDR3 nucleotides are TGTGCCAGCAGCAACAGACTAGCGGGGGGTCCCCAAGAGACCCAGTACTTC.

To note about this clonotype: This may stem from a read error, because a much larger clone lies one nucleotide away. The rearrangement uses TRBV4-1 and TRBJ2-1; D is perhaps TRBD1 or TRBD2 (5 bases each). V lost 4 bases, J lost 2 bases, and 15 bases lay in between. Germline CDR1 and CDR2: MGHRA and YSYEKL. The CDR3 length is 16 residues. The CDR3 sequence is CASSLEGRAAYNEQFF. As DNA, the CDR3 is TGCGCCAGCAGCCTTGAGGGCAGGGCGGCCTACAATGAGCAGTTCTTC.

In its sample, this clonotype was seen many times. The rearrangement links TRBV7-9 to TRBJ2-2, with TRBD1 matching over 8 bases. The CDR3 extends over 17 amino acids. Per the germline V gene, CDR1 is SEHNR and CDR2 is FQNEAQ (reference sequence). V gave up 5 bases and J gave up 2 bases; unmatched junction bases: 10. DNA of the CDR3: TGTGCCAGCAGCGGCATCTCGACAGGGGTAAACACCGGGGAGCTGTTTTTT. It codes for CASSGISTGVNTGELFF.